This TCR beta chain derives from a study of OX40 agonist ivuxolimab in advanced cancers. About the study: Patients received intravenous ivuxolimab every 2 weeks at 0.01 to 10 mg/kg. The eligibility criteria allowed prior anti-PD-1, anti-PD-L1 or anti-CTLA-4 therapy, and approximately 40% had some.

Germline V gives CDR1 SGHTA, CDR2 FQGNSA. The V and J ends lost 5 bases and 0 bases respectively, with 11 bases between them. The CDR3 is made up of 15 amino acids. Here immunoSEQ multiplex PCR was the method, and the copy in TCRdb shows in-frame clones only, minus some. The table includes 90,000 to 150,000 clones, over 75% detected once. This clone came up once. Autoimmune disease history or systemic immunosuppression excluded patients. This receptor was identified in an adult with an advanced solid tumor such as melanoma, head and neck, liver or kidney cancer. The sequencing used CD4+ or CD8+ T cells sorted from blood, collected in a trial of the OX40 agonist ivuxolimab. The chain is built from TRBV7-2 and TRBJ2-1, with a possible D match to TRBD2 (6 bases). In DNA, the CDR3 is TGTGCCAGCAGCACACGGGGGAGCTCCTACAATGAGCAGTTCTTC. This encodes CASSTRGSSYNEQFF.